Each of the 17 T cell receptor beta chains below was sequenced from the same sample in a study of blood T cell repertoires in COVID-19. The data were produced by immunoSEQ multiplex PCR, yet TCRdb's version contains in-frame clones alone and is incomplete. The sample includes 75,000 to 95,000 clones, about 73% of them seen just once. The sample comprised peripheral blood. These receptor sequences come from a man in his 60s with COVID-19, enrolled during active disease.

The rearrangement uses TRBV12-5 and TRBJ2-1; 8 positions match TRBD2. Trimming cost V 5 bases and J 3 bases; bases outside gene matches: 12. Germline V gene sequence: CDR1 LGHNT, CDR2 FRNRAP. The CDR3 contains 17 residues. For the CDR3, the DNA is TGTGCTAGTGGTCTCCGCTTAGCGGGAATCTACTACAATGAGCAGTTCTTC. Residues: CASGLRLAGIYYNEQFF.

V is TRBV10-1 and J is TRBJ2-7; TRBD1 aligns across 11 bases. J was trimmed by 3 bases and V by 3 bases; bases with no gene match: 4. The CDR3 consists of 15 residues. The germline CDR1 and CDR2 sequences are WNHNN and SYGVQD (reference sequence). The CDR3 DNA sequence: TGCGCCAGCAGTGATTCGGACAGGGGGCACTACGAGCAGTACTTC. Its protein product is CASSDSDRGHYEQYF.

The chain is built from TRBV5-1 and TRBJ1-4, with D maybe TRBD1 (5 bases). The CDR3 is 14 amino acids. CDR1 and CDR2 (germline): SGHRS, YFSETQ. The V gene lost 4 bases and the J gene lost 7 bases, with 14 bases spanning the gap. For the CDR3, the DNA is TGCGCCAGCAGCATAGGACGGGGGAGTGAAAAACTGTTTTTT. This translates into CASSIGRGSEKLFF.

This CDR3 is CASSISPRNEQFF. CDR3 nucleotide sequence: TGTGCCAGCAGCATATCCCCTAGGAATGAGCAGTTCTTC. The gene calls are TRBV5-5 and TRBJ2-1; D not resolved. Germline loops: CDR1 SGHKS, CDR2 YYEKEE (reference sequence). Trimming removed 4 bases from V and 7 bases from J, with 12 bases in between. The CDR3 consists of 13 residues. Complete variable domain (other parts from reference TRBV5-5 and TRBJ2-1): DAGVTQSPTHLIKTRGQQVTLRCSPISGHKSVSWYQQVLGQGPQFIFQYYEKEERGRGNFPDRFSARQFPNYSSELNVNALLLGDSALYLCASSISPRNEQFFGPGTRLTVL.

The chain is built from TRBV20-1 and TRBJ1-1; TRBD1 is a possible D gene (5 bases). Germline values: CDR1 DFQATT, CDR2 SNEGSKA (reference sequence). The CDR3 spans 11 residues. Trimming took 3 bases from V and 8 from J, leaving 10 bases between them. CDR3 nucleotides: TGCAGTGCTAGCTTAGGGGTCGAAGCTTTCTTT. Translated: CSASLGVEAFF.

This chain joins TRBV6-5 and TRBJ2-3; 8 positions agree with TRBD1. Germline V gene data show CDR1 as MNHEY and CDR2 as SVGAGI. CDR3 length equals 13 residues. CDR3 residues: CAGTGQGTDTQYF. CDR3 nucleotides: TGTGCGGGGACAGGCCAAGGGACAGATACGCAGTATTTT.

V usage is TRBV15 and J usage is TRBJ2-7; tentatively, D is TRBD1 (5 bases). V was cut by 0 bases and J by 0 bases, with 24 bases left in between. This CDR3 contains 20 residues. From germline, CDR1 is LNHNV and CDR2 YYDKDF (reference sequence). CDR3 protein: CATSRDRGETVVFSSYEQYF. CDR3 sequence (DNA): TGTGCCACCAGCAGAGATCGCGGAGAGACAGTTGTCTTCAGCTCCTACGAGCAGTACTTC.

V and J are TRBV7-9 and TRBJ2-5, with D perhaps matching TRBD2 (6 bases). CDR3 length equals 14 residues. Germline loops: CDR1 SEHNR, CDR2 FQNEAQ (reference sequence). The V and J ends lost 0 bases and 1 base respectively, with 6 bases between them. CDR3 in amino acids: CASSLAGGQETQYF. CDR3 in DNA: TGTGCCAGCAGCTTAGCGGGGGGCCAAGAGACCCAGTACTTC.

The chain carries TRBV6-2 or TRBV6-3 and TRBJ2-3; 7 bases map to TRBD2. Germline values: CDR1 MNHEY, CDR2 SVGEGT. This CDR3 is 15 amino acids long. After removal of 5 bases from V and 5 bases from J, the junction contained 10 bases not matched to a gene. The CDR3 is CASSPLAGAEDTQYF. CDR3 nucleotides: TGTGCCAGCAGTCCCCTTGCGGGAGCGGAAGATACGCAGTATTTT.

The CDR3 region is CASSLDRGDGYTF. The CDR3 region has the DNA TGTGCCAGCAGCTTAGACAGGGGGGACGGCTACACCTTC. The V call is TRBV7-9, the J call TRBJ1-2; TRBD1 aligns across 8 bases. Germline V gives CDR1 SEHNR, CDR2 FQNEAQ (reference sequence). The CDR3 sequence is 13 residues long. V dropped 1 base and J dropped 8; count of bases not matched to a gene: 3.

The chain couples TRBV6-5 to TRBJ2-7, with 8 bases aligning to TRBD1. CDR3 length equals 14 residues. Germline CDR1 is MNHEY and CDR2 is SVGAGI. Trimming at V came to 4 bases and at J to 6 bases, leaving 8 bases not matched to a gene. For the CDR3, the DNA is TGTGCCAGCAGTTTTCCGGGACAGGTTCGCGAGCAGTACTTC. This encodes CASSFPGQVREQYF.

V gene TRBV5-6 combines with J gene TRBJ2-3; 9 positions match TRBD2. This CDR3 is 17 amino acids long. Germline trimming cut 3 bases from V and 1 base from J; bases unmatched to any gene: 9. CDR1 and CDR2 (germline): SGHDT, YYEEEE. The CDR3 DNA follows: TGTGCCAGCAGCTCCAAAAAAGCGGGGGGACGCACAGATACGCAGTATTTT. Protein: CASSSKKAGGRTDTQYF.

V and J are TRBV6-5 and TRBJ1-4, with D perhaps matching TRBD1 (5 bases). The CDR3 runs 15 residues. V lost 7 bases, J lost 6 bases, and 18 bases lay in between. Germline V lookup: CDR1 MNHEY, CDR2 SVGAGI. The CDR3 loop is CASIPRGGRDEKLFF. The CDR3 DNA reads TGTGCCAGCATCCCTAGGGGCGGCCGGGATGAAAAACTGTTTTTT.

The chain carries TRBV14 and TRBJ1-6; D ambiguous. The CDR3 totals 16 residues. The V end was cut by 1 base, the J end by 0 bases, with 7 bases between. CDR1 is SGHDN and CDR2 is FVKESK in the germline V gene. CDR3 nucleotide sequence: TGTGCCAGCAGCCAAGTCGGGAGCTCCTATAATTCACCCCTCCACTTT. Encoded protein: CASSQVGSSYNSPLHF.

V and J are TRBV5-6 and TRBJ2-7; 8 bases line up with TRBD1. This CDR3 comprises 14 residues. CDR1 and CDR2 from the germline V gene are SGHDT and YYEEEE. V lost 4 bases and J lost 2; bases outside the gene matches: 5. The CDR3 spells CASSHWDRTYEQYF. DNA of the CDR3: TGTGCCAGCAGCCATTGGGACAGGACCTACGAGCAGTACTTC.

This clone was counted once. The V call is TRBV5-1, the J call TRBJ1-1; tentatively, D is TRBD1 (5 bases). Germline CDR1 SGHRS, CDR2 YFSETQ. The CDR3 totals 13 residues. V lost 4 bases to trimming and J lost 2 bases, with 9 bases between them. The CDR3 sequence is CASSEQANTEAFF. The CDR3 DNA reads as TGCGCCAGCAGCGAACAGGCAAACACTGAAGCTTTCTTT.

This clone was observed once. This sequence joins TRBV6-6 and TRBJ2-3, with TRBD2 as a possible D gene (5 bases). Germline-derived CDR1 and CDR2 are MNHNY and SVGAGI (reference sequence). V lost 5 bases and J lost 0, with 21 bases in between. The CDR3 has 18 residues. CDR3 in DNA: TGTGCCAGCAGTCCACTAGTTTCCGGGTCCTCTAGCACAGATACGCAGTATTTT. Its translation is CASSPLVSGSSSTDTQYF.